The rows below give T cell receptor beta chains drawn from one sample of a study of cytomegalovirus exposure and HLA in healthy donors. Sequenced by immunoSEQ multiplex PCR; TCRdb stores in-frame clones only, minus some. The sample consists of around 200,000 clones, 75% to 90% of them appearing once. Sequenced material: PBMCs. The source is a woman aged 40 to 50 in good health and CMV-seronegative. Both conserved end residues are part of each CDR3. D genes are given only for firm matches. Some rows have no size entry. The others give once, few or many, or a class for an expanded clone.

v_gene: TRBV7-6
j_gene: TRBJ1-2
abundance: .
d_gene: .
CDR3nt: TGTGCCAGCAGCCCTCACCAGCAGGACTATGGCTACACCTTC
CDR3aa: CASSPHQQDYGYTF

v_gene: TRBV30
j_gene: TRBJ2-1
abundance: .
d_gene: .
CDR3nt: TGTGCCTGGAGGCGTATGTGGGGAGGCAATGAGCAGTTCTTC
CDR3aa: CAWRRMWGGNEQFF

v_gene: TRBV7-2
j_gene: TRBJ2-7
abundance: .
d_gene: TRBD2
CDR3nt: TGTGCCAGCGCCCCTTGGGAGGGTTCAAGCTACGAGCAGTACTTC
CDR3aa: CASAPWEGSSYEQYF

v_gene: TRBV7-3
j_gene: TRBJ1-1
abundance: .
d_gene: .
CDR3nt: TGTGCCAGCAGCCCCGGGGGGACTGAAGCTTTCTTT
CDR3aa: CASSPGGTEAFF

v_gene: TRBV27
j_gene: TRBJ1-2
abundance: .
d_gene: TRBD1
CDR3nt: TGTGCCAGCAGCCCCCTGGGACAGTCCTATGGCTACACCTTC
CDR3aa: CASSPLGQSYGYTF

v_gene: TRBV7-2
j_gene: TRBJ2-7
abundance: once
d_gene: .
CDR3nt: TGTGCCAGCAGCCCCCCGGCGGGGTACGAGCAGTACTTC
CDR3aa: CASSPPAGYEQYF

v_gene: TRBV6-1
j_gene: TRBJ1-3
abundance: .
d_gene: .
CDR3nt: TGTGCCAGCACCGAAAGCATTAGCTCTGGAAACACCATATATTTT
CDR3aa: CASTESISSGNTIYF

v_gene: TRBV19
j_gene: TRBJ1-5
abundance: .
d_gene: .
CDR3nt: TGTGCCACCTCTTGGACACTCGCGCAGCCCCAGCATTTT
CDR3aa: CATSWTLAQPQHF

v_gene: TRBV9
j_gene: TRBJ2-3
abundance: .
d_gene: TRBD1
CDR3nt: TGTGCCAGCAGCGTAACAGGGGGAAGGATGTTGGCGCAGTATTTT
CDR3aa: CASSVTGGRMLAQYF

v_gene: TRBV25-1
j_gene: TRBJ1-6
abundance: .
d_gene: .
CDR3nt: TGTGCCAGCCGTAGGACTTATAATTCACCCCTCCACTTT
CDR3aa: CASRRTYNSPLHF

v_gene: TRBV19
j_gene: TRBJ2-6
abundance: .
d_gene: TRBD1
CDR3nt: TGTGCCACCAGACAGGGGTACTTTTCTGGGGCCAACGTCCTGACTTTC
CDR3aa: CATRQGYFSGANVLTF

v_gene: TRBV5-1
j_gene: TRBJ2-7
abundance: .
d_gene: TRBD1
CDR3nt: TGCGCCAGCAGTCTTGGGACAGCCAACTCCTACGAGCAGTACTTC
CDR3aa: CASSLGTANSYEQYF

v_gene: TRBV4-1
j_gene: TRBJ2-7
abundance: few
d_gene: TRBD2
CDR3nt: TGCGCCAGCAGCACGGGACTAGCGGGGCTCTCCTACGAGCAGTACTTC
CDR3aa: CASSTGLAGLSYEQYF

v_gene: TRBV28
j_gene: TRBJ1-2
abundance: .
d_gene: TRBD1
CDR3nt: TGTGCCAGCAGGGGGACAGGAGAATTCTATGGCTACACCTTC
CDR3aa: CASRGTGEFYGYTF

v_gene: TRBV4-1
j_gene: TRBJ1-1
abundance: .
d_gene: .
CDR3nt: TGCGCCAGCAGCCAAGCAGGACAGTACTTTGAAGCTTTCTTT
CDR3aa: CASSQAGQYFEAFF

v_gene: TRBV10-3
j_gene: TRBJ2-7
abundance: .
d_gene: TRBD2
CDR3nt: TGTGCCATCAGTGGGGCGGGAGTGGGAGAGCAGTACTTC
CDR3aa: CAISGAGVGEQYF

v_gene: TRBV7-2
j_gene: TRBJ2-3
abundance: once
d_gene: .
CDR3nt: TGTGCCAGCAGCTTAGGGGGGACTGGCACAGATACGCAGTATTTT
CDR3aa: CASSLGGTGTDTQYF

v_gene: TRBV25-1
j_gene: TRBJ2-2
abundance: .
d_gene: .
CDR3nt: TGTGCCAGTACAAGGGGGGGTACCGGGGAGCTGTTTTTT
CDR3aa: CASTRGGTGELFF

v_gene: TRBV5-6
j_gene: TRBJ2-1
abundance: .
d_gene: TRBD1
CDR3nt: TGTGCCAGCAGCTTGTATGGGACAGGGGTTTTCTTC
CDR3aa: CASSLYGTGVFF

v_gene: TRBV28
j_gene: TRBJ2-7
abundance: .
d_gene: TRBD2
CDR3nt: TGTGCCAGCAGCTCCGGGACTAGCGGTTCCTACGAGCAGTACTTC
CDR3aa: CASSSGTSGSYEQYF

v_gene: TRBV27
j_gene: TRBJ2-1
abundance: .
d_gene: TRBD2
CDR3nt: TGTGCCAGCAGTCGATCTGGACTAGCGGGACACAATGAGCAGTTCTTC
CDR3aa: CASSRSGLAGHNEQFF

v_gene: TRBV27
j_gene: TRBJ2-7
abundance: .
d_gene: .
CDR3nt: TGTGCCAGCAGCTTAACCGGACAGAACGCCTACGAGCAGTACTTC
CDR3aa: CASSLTGQNAYEQYF

v_gene: TRBV7-9
j_gene: TRBJ2-4
abundance: once
d_gene: TRBD2
CDR3nt: TGTGCCAGCAGCGCCGGGCTAGCGGGAAAAAACATTCAGTACTTC
CDR3aa: CASSAGLAGKNIQYF

v_gene: TRBV4-1
j_gene: TRBJ2-1
abundance: .
d_gene: TRBD1
CDR3nt: TGCGCCAGCAGCCGAGCTTTGGGACAGCACTACAATGAGCAGTTCTTC
CDR3aa: CASSRALGQHYNEQFF

v_gene: TRBV27
j_gene: TRBJ1-5
abundance: .
d_gene: .
CDR3nt: TGTGCCAGCAGTTTAAGTCAGGGGTTAGGTAATCAGCCCCAGCATTTT
CDR3aa: CASSLSQGLGNQPQHF

v_gene: TRBV2
j_gene: TRBJ2-1
abundance: .
d_gene: TRBD2
CDR3nt: TGTGCCAGCAGTGAAGAGGTAGCGGGAGGCAACAATGAGCAGTTCTTC
CDR3aa: CASSEEVAGGNNEQFF

v_gene: TRBV9
j_gene: TRBJ2-3
abundance: .
d_gene: TRBD1
CDR3nt: TGTGCCAGCAGCGTAGGACAGGGAGCAGATACGCAGTATTTT
CDR3aa: CASSVGQGADTQYF

v_gene: TRBV7-6
j_gene: TRBJ2-7
abundance: .
d_gene: .
CDR3nt: TGTGCCAGCAGCCCCCTTCAGGGCCGCGAGCAGTACTTC
CDR3aa: CASSPLQGREQYF

v_gene: TRBV5-1
j_gene: TRBJ2-3
abundance: .
d_gene: .
CDR3nt: TGCGCCAGCAGCTCAACGGCAGATACGCAGTATTTT
CDR3aa: CASSSTADTQYF

v_gene: TRBV29-1
j_gene: TRBJ2-4
abundance: .
d_gene: TRBD1
CDR3nt: TGCAGCGTTAGGGGACAGGTAAACATTCAGTACTTC
CDR3aa: CSVRGQVNIQYF

v_gene: TRBV13
j_gene: TRBJ1-1
abundance: once
d_gene: TRBD1
CDR3nt: TGTGCCAGCAGCTCCTCGGGACAGGTGAACACTGAAGCTTTCTTT
CDR3aa: CASSSSGQVNTEAFF

v_gene: TRBV19
j_gene: TRBJ2-2
abundance: .
d_gene: .
CDR3nt: TGTGCCAGTAGTGCCCACAGGGGAGGAACCGGGGAGCTGTTTTTT
CDR3aa: CASSAHRGGTGELFF

v_gene: TRBV5-1
j_gene: TRBJ2-3
abundance: .
d_gene: TRBD2
CDR3nt: TGCGCCAGCAGTGCGGGGGCAGATACGCAGTATTTT
CDR3aa: CASSAGADTQYF